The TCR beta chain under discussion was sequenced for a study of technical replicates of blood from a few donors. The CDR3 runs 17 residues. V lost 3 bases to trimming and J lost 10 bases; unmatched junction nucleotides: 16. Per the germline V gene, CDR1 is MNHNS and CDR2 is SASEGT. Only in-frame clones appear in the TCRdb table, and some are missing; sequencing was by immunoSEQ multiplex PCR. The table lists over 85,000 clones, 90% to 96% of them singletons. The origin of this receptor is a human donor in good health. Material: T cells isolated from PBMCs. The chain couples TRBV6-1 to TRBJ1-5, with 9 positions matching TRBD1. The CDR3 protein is CASSDETLLQGAPPQHF. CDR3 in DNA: TGTGCCAGCAGTGACGAAACACTATTACAGGGGGCCCCACCCCAGCATTTT.